The 8 T cell receptor beta chains reported below all come from one sample, sequenced in a study of breast tumors, draining lymph nodes, adjacent tissues. TCRdb reprocessed the multiplex PCR reads with MiXCR, giving one entry per CDR3 protein. The table records some 250,000 distinct CDR3 sequences, around 34% of them present only once. Axillary draining lymph nodes of breast cancer patients supplied the node samples. The source material was axillary lymph node tissue. The receptor source for this set is a female donor with breast cancer. Some clones in this sample may be carry-over from other donors' samples.

This clonotype was recorded many times. The DNA for the CDR3 is TGCAGTGCCCAAGCGCCCGGGGCCGGGGAGACCCAGTACTTC. Translating it yields CSAQAPGAGETQYF. The chain joins TRBV20-1 to TRBJ2-5; D is possibly TRBD1 or TRBD2 (5 bases each). The CDR3 runs 14 residues. In germline, CDR1 is DFQATT, CDR2 SNEGSKA (reference sequence). V lost 6 bases and J lost 5, with 19 bases in between.

The sample holds many counts of this clonotype. The chain combines TRBV4-2 with TRBJ1-2; possibly TRBD1 for D (5 bases). This CDR3 is 15 amino acids long. V was shortened by 0 bases and J by 5 bases, with 13 bases between the two germline ends. Germline loops: CDR1 LGHNA, CDR2 YNFKEQ. CDR3 in DNA: TGTGCCAGCAGCCAAGATAAGGGGTCAGGTTATGGCTACACCTTC. Residues: CASSQDKGSGYGYTF.

The chain has TRBV3-1 and TRBJ2-5; D might be TRBD1 (6 bases). Trimming cost V 1 base and J 4 bases, with 13 bases left between them. This CDR3 spans 15 amino acids. Germline loops: CDR1 LGHDT, CDR2 YNNKEL (reference sequence). The CDR3 DNA is TGTGCCAGCAGCCAAGGGGGGCTAGCTATAGAGACCCAGTACTTC. It codes for CASSQGGLAIETQYF.

The chain has TRBV19 and TRBJ1-5; D is possibly TRBD1 (6 bases). From germline, CDR1 is LNHDA and CDR2 SQIVND (reference sequence). This CDR3 is 16 amino acids long. The V and J ends lost 2 bases and 11 bases respectively, with 22 bases between them. In nucleotides, the CDR3 is TGTGCCAGTAGTATAAGGTTAGCGGGGGCCCAAGAGACCCAGCATTTT. Amino acids: CASSIRLAGAQETQHF.

This clonotype was counted between two and nine times. One end of the junction varies from germline; a read error may be responsible. This chain joins TRBV24-1 and TRBJ2-5, with 16 positions matching TRBD2. The CDR3 covers 21 residues. Germline V CDR1 and CDR2: KGHDR, SFDVKD. The DNA of the CDR3 is TGTGCCACCAGTGACAGGGGACTAGCGGGGGGGCCTCTACACCCAGAAGAGCCCCAGTACTTC. It yields the protein CATSDRGLAGGPLHPEEPQYF.

This chain links TRBV12-5 with TRBJ1-2; 8 bases line up with TRBD1. CDR3 length equals 12 residues. Germline V CDR1 and CDR2: LGHNT, FRNRAP. This chain's CDR3 is CASTRTGFGYTF. The CDR3 nucleotides read TGTGCCAGCACTAGGACAGGGTTTGGCTACACCTTC.

This clonotype came up many times. The V call is TRBV2, the J call TRBJ2-7; D is unresolved. The V gene lost 3 bases and the J gene lost 6 bases, with 9 bases spanning the gap. The germline V gene has CDR1 SNHLY and CDR2 FYNNEI. The CDR3 runs to 12 residues. The CDR3, as DNA: TGTGCCAGCAGTGAGGTCTTTTTCGAGCAGTACTTC. This codes for CASSEVFFEQYF.

The V and J genes are TRBV9 and TRBJ1-5; 8 nucleotides line up with TRBD1. Looked up from germline, CDR1 is SGDLS and CDR2 is YYNGEE. This CDR3 region has 19 residues. The ends lost 0 bases at V and 0 bases at J; junction bases unmatched: 11. Here the CDR3 reads CASSVGTGRTNPSNQPQHF. The CDR3 DNA sequence: TGTGCCAGCAGCGTAGGGACAGGGCGAACTAATCCTAGCAATCAGCCCCAGCATTTT.